Below, 17 T cell receptor beta chains from the same sample are listed, as sequenced in a study of T-cell memory formation after mild COVID-19. One entry per CDR3 protein, called by TCRdb with MiXCR from the 5' RACE reads. The sample has fewer than 700,000 distinct CDR3 sequences, approximately 21% seen once. The specimen sequenced was PBMCs or a T cell subset sorted from them (not recorded which). The receptors were sampled from an adult woman who had mild COVID-19 (a few samples of this study predate the infection). Cell type and time point are not known.

This clonotype has only a few counts. This chain connects TRBV12-3 or TRBV12-4 to TRBJ2-4, with 9 bases matching TRBD2. The CDR3 loop spans 14 amino acids. Unmatched junction bases numbered 4, after V lost 5 bases and J lost 5 bases. For the CDR3, the DNA is TGTGCCAGCAGTCTTCGACTAGCGGAAAACATTCAGTACTTC. This codes for CASSLRLAENIQYF.

A few counts support this clonotype. The chain links TRBV12-3 or TRBV12-4 to TRBJ2-2; no clear D. This CDR3 has 11 residues. V gave up 6 bases and J gave up 9 bases, with 8 bases separating them. CDR3 sequence (DNA): TGTGCCAGCAGCGCCGAACGGGAGCTGTTTTTT. Its translation: CASSAERELFF.

This clonotype occurred a few times. This chain's CDR3 is CASTARGHGPQHF. The CDR3 nucleotides are TGTGCCAGCACCGCCCGGGGGCATGGGCCCCAGCATTTT. This chain joins TRBV5-5 and TRBJ1-5, with D possibly TRBD1 on 6 matching bases. The CDR3 is made up of 13 amino acids. CDR1 is SGHKS, CDR2 YYEKEE, per germline (reference sequence). V was cut by 6 bases and J by 9 bases, with 16 bases left in between.

This clonotype was observed a handful of times. J is TRBJ2-1 and V is TRBV20-1; D remains ambiguous. The germline CDR1 and CDR2 sequences are DFQATT and SNEGSKA (reference sequence). V was pared by 2 bases and J by 6 bases, with 8 bases between. The CDR3 consists of 12 residues. The CDR3 DNA reads as TGCAGTGCTAGACCAGCAGGCAATGAGCAGTTCTTC. It specifies CSARPAGNEQFF.

The CDR3 bases are TGTGCCACCCAGTTTAATGAAAAACTGTTTTTT. This gives the protein CATQFNEKLFF. The rearrangement joins TRBV24-1 to TRBJ1-4; D is uncertain. Germline V gives CDR1 KGHDR, CDR2 SFDVKD. Trimming removed 9 bases from V and 4 bases from J, with 5 bases in between. The CDR3 consists of 11 residues.

This clonotype was counted a single time. The chain employs TRBV3-1 and TRBJ2-6; unclear D gene. Germline V gene sequence: CDR1 LGHDT, CDR2 YNNKEL (reference sequence). V shed 7 bases and J shed 0 bases, with 4 bases lying between them. The length of the CDR3 is 13 residues. The CDR3 region has the DNA TGTGCCAGCAACCCCTCTGGGGCCAACGTCCTGACTTTC. Translating gives CASNPSGANVLTF.

The chain carries TRBV5-5 and TRBJ2-2; 9 bases are a match to TRBD1. The CDR3 runs 16 residues. The J segment lost 4 bases and the V segment lost 4 bases, leaving 8 bases of the junction unmatched. Germline V gene sequence: CDR1 SGHKS, CDR2 YYEKEE (reference sequence). The CDR3 region has the DNA TGTGCCAGCAGCCCCGGGACAGGGACTTTCACCGGGGAGCTGTTTTTT. Protein sequence: CASSPGTGTFTGELFF.

This clonotype has a handful of counts. The gene calls are TRBV6-5 and TRBJ2-7; 11 bases agree with TRBD2. The CDR3 extends over 14 amino acids. After removal of 6 bases from V and 4 bases from J, the junction contained 5 bases not matched to a gene. Germline V gene lookup returns CDR1 MNHEY and CDR2 SVGAGI. This chain's CDR3 is CASRLLAGAYEQYF. The DNA of the CDR3 is TGTGCCAGCAGACTACTAGCGGGGGCGTACGAGCAGTACTTC.

The chain has TRBV3-1 and TRBJ2-4; 11 nucleotides align to TRBD1. Germline loops: CDR1 LGHDT, CDR2 YNNKEL (reference sequence). After removal of 4 bases from V and 8 bases from J, the junction contained 4 bases not matched to a gene. This CDR3 comprises 14 residues. CDR3 in amino acids: CASSPGQGGHIQYF. CDR3 bases: TGTGCCAGCAGCCCGGGACAGGGGGGACACATTCAGTACTTC.

In its sample, this clonotype was seen a few times. The chain links TRBV9 to TRBJ1-1, with a possible D match to TRBD1 (5 bases). Trimming removed 5 bases at V and 0 bases at J, with 11 bases between. This CDR3 spans 14 amino acids. CDR1 is SGDLS and CDR2 is YYNGEE in the germline V gene. The CDR3 bases are TGTGCCAGCAGTAAACAGGTGATGAACACTGAAGCTTTCTTT. Amino acids: CASSKQVMNTEAFF.

This clonotype was detected a few times. J is TRBJ2-5 and V is TRBV15; no clear D gene. Trimming took 2 bases from V and 5 from J, leaving 15 bases between them. Germline CDR1 is LNHNV and CDR2 is YYDKDF (reference sequence). CDR3 length: 15 residues. CDR3 sequence: CATSRTLESYETQYF. CDR3 nucleotides: TGTGCCACCAGCAGAACCCTAGAGTCGTATGAGACCCAGTACTTC.

The chain is built from TRBV7-2 and TRBJ2-7; 11 nucleotides agree with TRBD1. The germline V gene encodes CDR1 SGHTA and CDR2 FQGNSA. The CDR3 totals 14 residues. V lost 5 bases and J lost 6; bases outside the gene matches: 6. CDR3 DNA: TGTGCCAGCAGCCCACCGGGGACAGGGGGCGAGCAGTACTTC. Its protein is CASSPPGTGGEQYF.

This clonotype turned up a few times. The chain combines TRBV10-3 with TRBJ2-1, with D possibly matching TRBD1 (6 bases). Germline-derived CDR1 and CDR2 are ENHRY and SYGVKD. The CDR3 consists of 15 residues. Trimming pared 2 bases from V and 6 bases from J, leaving 14 bases between. CDR3 DNA sequence: TGTGCCATCAGTGAGGGCTCTAGCAGGGGCAATGAGCAGTTCTTC. It codes for CAISEGSSRGNEQFF.

The sample holds a few counts of this clonotype. This chain links TRBV6-5 with TRBJ2-5, with a weak D call TRBD1 (6 bases). Germline V lookup: CDR1 MNHEY, CDR2 SVGAGI. V lost 6 bases and J lost 5, with 13 bases in between. CDR3 length: 13 amino acids. CDR3 region: CASSKGVLETQYF. CDR3 in DNA: TGTGCCAGCAGCAAGGGGGTATTGGAGACCCAGTACTTC.

As DNA, the CDR3 is TGTGCCAGCAGCCCGTCCGGGAGCGGTTCCTACAATGAGCAGTTCTTC. This codes for CASSPSGSGSYNEQFF. The chain carries TRBV7-9 and TRBJ2-1, with D possibly matching TRBD2 (6 bases). The CDR3 is made up of 16 amino acids. Germline CDR1 SEHNR, CDR2 FQNEAQ (reference sequence). V was pared by 5 bases and J by 1 base, with 15 bases between.

This clonotype was detected only a few times. The rearrangement links TRBV6-1 to TRBJ1-2; D is ambiguous. This CDR3 contains 14 residues. The germline V gene has CDR1 MNHNS and CDR2 SASEGT. Trimming removed 3 bases from V and 2 bases from J, with 10 bases in between. CDR3 nucleotide sequence: TGTGCCAGCAGTGACCCCCCGGGAAACTATGGCTACACCTTC. Translated, it gives CASSDPPGNYGYTF.

The rearrangement links TRBV9 to TRBJ1-2; the D gene is possibly TRBD1 (5 bases). V lost 7 bases and J 3 bases, leaving 16 bases between the germline ends. Germline V gene sequence: CDR1 SGDLS, CDR2 YYNGEE. The CDR3 is 14 amino acids. The CDR3 protein is CASGRGAGDYGYTF. The CDR3 DNA sequence: TGTGCCAGCGGTCGAGGGGCCGGGGACTATGGCTACACCTTC.